This T cell receptor beta chain was profiled in a study of Tregs in tolerant kidney transplant recipients. Findings of the study overall: No direct test of biological reproducibility was done here. Expanding Tregs on activated donor B cells appeared to best identify donor-specific TCRbeta clones.

This clone was counted a few times. Its antigen is unidentified. Measured with immunoSEQ multiplex PCR; TCRdb has only the in-frame clones, and not every one. Of around 85,000 clones listed, less than 95% were seen once; the top ten hold 0.34%. The sample in question was Tregs from blood, obtained before the transplant. This clonotype was sampled from a human donor who received a combined kidney and bone marrow transplant.

In DNA form, the CDR3 reads TGTGCCAGCAGGCTCGAAGGGGGGACTGAAGCTTTCTTT. It is translated as CASRLEGGTEAFF. The genes are TRBV6-6 and TRBJ1-1, with D tentatively TRBD1 (6 bases). CDR1 is MNHNY, CDR2 SVGAGI, per germline (reference sequence). CDR3 length: 13 amino acids. The V and J ends lost 6 bases and 5 bases respectively, with 13 bases between them.